This T cell receptor beta chain was identified during a study of T cell changes during pregnancy in multiple sclerosis (dated by TCRdb to the late 2010s). Study-wide context: Changes in the T cell repertoire over the course of pregnancy were examined in this study in women with multiple sclerosis.

Library preparation employed the immunoSEQ multiplex PCR assay. TCRdb provides this immuneACCESS table in a form limited to in-frame rearrangements. Some clones are lacking; in checked studies, under half of them reflect an unresolved V gene, and why the rest are absent is not known. This sample is represented by 75,000 to 90,000 clones; about nine tenths of them were singletons. The ten top clones hold 3.5% of the sample. As regards this clone: Its specific antigen is unknown. Nothing much larger sits one base from this clone, and base qualities are not available.

The germline V gene encodes CDR1 SGHTA and CDR2 FQGNSA. The CDR3 contains 13 residues, cysteine and phenylalanine counted. CDR3 DNA only is kept here, 39 bases in frame from base 1. Deletion took 10 bases off V and 0 bases off J, with a span of 9 bases between the germline ends. The sequenced sample was PBMCs, obtained in the first trimester of pregnancy. This TCR was sampled from a female donor in good health, serving as a control in a pregnancy study. Some clones in this sample may be carry-over from other donors' samples. The sequence is built from TRBV7-2 and TRBJ1-4; tentative D gene TRBD1, with 5 bases matching. Here the CDR3 is given as CATGGATNEKLFF. The DNA sequence reads TGTGCCACGGGGGGGGCAACTAATGAAAAACTGTTTTTT.